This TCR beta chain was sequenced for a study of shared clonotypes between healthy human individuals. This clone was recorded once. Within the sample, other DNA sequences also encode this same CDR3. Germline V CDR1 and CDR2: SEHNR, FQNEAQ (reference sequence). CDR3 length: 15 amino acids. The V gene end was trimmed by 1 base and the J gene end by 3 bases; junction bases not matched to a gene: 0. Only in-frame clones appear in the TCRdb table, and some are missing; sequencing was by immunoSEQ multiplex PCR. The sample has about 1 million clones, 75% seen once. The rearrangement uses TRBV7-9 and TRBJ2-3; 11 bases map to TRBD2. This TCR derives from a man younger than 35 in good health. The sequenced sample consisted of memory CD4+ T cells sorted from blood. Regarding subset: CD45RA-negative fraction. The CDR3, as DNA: TGTGCCAGCAGCTTAGGACTAGCGGGAACAGATACGCAGTATTTT. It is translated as CASSLGLAGTDTQYF.